This T cell receptor beta chain originates from a study of vaccination and CD4 T cells after COVID-19. Oncomine TCR Beta short-read sequencing was applied to DNA from cultured CD4+ T cells. It was cultured CD4+ T cells from which genomic DNA was extracted. From the PCR reads, TCRdb called clonotypes with MiXCR, one entry per CDR3 protein. The top ten clones hold approximately 10% of a sample with over 10,000 distinct CDR3 sequences, around 67% of them seen once. V gave up 5 bases and J gave up 7 bases, with 23 bases separating them. CDR1 is SGHTA, CDR2 FQGNSA, per germline. The CDR3 consists of 16 residues. This clonotype was counted only a few times. Its target is unknown. Treatment given: approximately nine-day PBMC culture with coronavirus spike peptide pools or control peptides (ViraFEST assay). Antigen-specific T cell expansion with peptide pools preceded TCR sequencing in the ViraFEST approach.

Study-wide points: From about 20 to 38, the median of SARS-CoV-2-reactive clonotypes rose without reaching significance.

The sequence was collected from a human donor who had recovered from COVID-19. The source material was CD4+ T cells from blood, cultured in vitro. The chain couples TRBV7-2 to TRBJ2-5; D is possibly TRBD2 (7 bases). This chain's CDR3 is CASSGGGRPPGRTQYF. The CDR3 DNA follows: TGTGCCAGCAGCGGCGGGGGCAGGCCCCCCGGGAGGACCCAGTACTTC.